This TCR beta chain was sequenced during a study of read filtering for tumor transcriptome and immune sequencing. Study-level information: Patients were around 17 male and approximately 14 female, mean age 65.9 years, range about 45 to 85. Whole-transcriptome libraries were prepared after DNase treatment. By R-ISS, stages I, II and III held 8, 16 and 7 patients.

Molecular barcoded adaptors covering alpha/delta and beta/gamma chains were used on approximately 400 ng RNA. Via MiXCR, TCRdb re-called the reads, giving one row per CDR3 protein. The data show tens of thousands of distinct CDR3 sequences, about 13% seen once. The study's findings and limits: IR-seq captured clonotypes deeper and more reliably than RNA-seq.

This clonotype was recorded at least ten times. Its antigen is unknown. Per the germline V gene, CDR1 is SEHNR and CDR2 is FQNEAQ (reference sequence). This CDR3 is built from 12 residues. V was shortened by 4 bases and J by 6 bases, with 8 bases between the two germline ends. The TCR sequence derives from a donor aged 40 or older with multiple myeloma. This chain connects TRBV7-9 to TRBJ2-3; D unresolved. Sequencing used a population of CD138-negative cells sorted from bone marrow. The CDR3 nucleotides are TGTGCCAGCAGCTATCTTGGGGATACGCAGTATTTT. Translating it yields CASSYLGDTQYF.